These T cell receptor beta chains were read from a single sample in a study of blood T cell repertoires in COVID-19. Profiled with immunoSEQ multiplex PCR; TCRdb holds only in-frame clones, not every one. The sample shows 250,000 or so clones, about nine tenths of them seen only once. The specimen sequenced was PBMCs or T cells enriched from blood (not recorded which). The receptors were gathered from a woman aged 40 to 50 with acute COVID-19. CDR3s include the opening cysteine and the closing phenylalanine or tryptophan. D genes are given only for firm matches. Not all rows give a size; the values are once, few, many and, for expanded clones, a class.

clone_size,v_call,d_call,j_call,cdr3_nt,cdr3_aa
-,TRBV7-9,TRBD1,TRBJ1-4,TGTGCCAGCAGCTTCGAAGGGACAGGTGATGAAAAACTGTTTTTT,CASSFEGTGDEKLFF
-,TRBV27,-,TRBJ1-3,TGTGCCAGCAGACTTGGGACTGGCCGAGGGACCATATATTTT,CASRLGTGRGTIYF
-,TRBV7-9,-,TRBJ2-1,TGTGCCAGCAGCTTACTATCCGCGTACAATGAGCAGTTCTTC,CASSLLSAYNEQFF
-,TRBV24-1,-,TRBJ1-2,TGTGCCACCAGTGCCGAGGGATTCCGGGGCTACACCTTC,CATSAEGFRGYTF
once,TRBV4-3,-,TRBJ1-4,TGCGCCAGCAGCCAAGATCCCGGGGTTAATGAAAAACTGTTTTTT,CASSQDPGVNEKLFF
-,TRBV2,-,TRBJ1-2,TGTGCCAGCAGCGACTCTTTGGGGGGTTTAGGCTATGGCTACACCTTC,CASSDSLGGLGYGYTF
-,TRBV7-9,-,TRBJ2-5,TGTGCCAGCACACTGCCTCAGGGGACCCAAGAGACCCAGTACTTC,CASTLPQGTQETQYF
-,TRBV7-2,TRBD2,TRBJ2-5,TGTGCCAGCAGCCCACAGCGGGGCCTGGGGGAGACCCAGTACTTC,CASSPQRGLGETQYF
-,TRBV7-8,TRBD1,TRBJ1-2,TGTGCCAGCAGCAACAGGGGTGATGGCTACACCTTC,CASSNRGDGYTF
once,TRBV9,TRBD2,TRBJ2-3,TGTGCCAGCAGCGCGTCTAGCGGGAGCTCGGATACGCAGTATTTT,CASSASSGSSDTQYF
-,TRBV13,-,TRBJ1-3,TGTGCCAGCAGCTTACTAAGGTCTAGGGGAAACACCATATATTTT,CASSLLRSRGNTIYF
-,TRBV18,-,TRBJ1-1,TGTGCCAGCTCACCACTTCAGGGGCTGAAGACTGAAGCTTTCTTT,CASSPLQGLKTEAFF
-,TRBV23-1,TRBD1,TRBJ1-2,TGCGCCAGCAGCGGGACAGGGAATGGCTACACCTTC,CASSGTGNGYTF
-,TRBV30,-,TRBJ1-5,TGTGCCTGGAGTGCCCCGACGGGGGGGCGCGGACAGCCCCAGCATTTT,CAWSAPTGGRGQPQHF
-,TRBV7-9,TRBD1,TRBJ2-1,TGTGCCAGCAGCCCCAGGACAGGGGCCTACAATGAGCAGTTCTTC,CASSPRTGAYNEQFF
-,TRBV6-1,TRBD1,TRBJ1-2,TGTGCCAGCAGTGAATGGACAGGGGGTGATGGCTACACCTTC,CASSEWTGGDGYTF
-,TRBV7-2,-,TRBJ2-3,TGTGCCAGCAGCTTAGACATTTCTAGCACAGATACGCAGTATTTT,CASSLDISSTDTQYF
-,TRBV7-8,-,TRBJ1-5,TGTGCCAGCACCCCCAACCCTCGGGGTAGCAATCAGCCCCAGCATTTT,CASTPNPRGSNQPQHF
-,TRBV27,TRBD2,TRBJ2-7,TGTGCCAGCAGTTTCGGGGGGAACTCCTACGAGCAGTACTTC,CASSFGGNSYEQYF
few,TRBV16,-,TRBJ2-1,TGTGCCAGCAGCCTCCCCGGGCGCCCCGAGGGTCAGTTCTTC,CASSLPGRPEGQFF
-,TRBV5-1,TRBD1,TRBJ2-2,TGCGCCAGCAGCCACCGGACAGGGGCGAACACCGGGGAGCTGTTTTTT,CASSHRTGANTGELFF
-,TRBV7-9,-,TRBJ2-2,TGTGCCAGCAGCTTCGGACCCGGGGGCACCGGGGAGCTGTTTTTT,CASSFGPGGTGELFF
-,TRBV15,-,TRBJ1-1,TGTGCCACCAGCAGCAAGGGGGGGAGCACTGAAGCTTTCTTT,CATSSKGGSTEAFF
once,TRBV21-1,-,TRBJ2-7,TGTGCCAGCAGCATTCGGGACAGCCTATTCCGCGAGCAGTACTTC,CASSIRDSLFREQYF
-,TRBV24-1,TRBD2,TRBJ2-1,TGTGCCACCAGTGATTTGAGGGACAGCGGGAGGAATGAGCAGTTCTTC,CATSDLRDSGRNEQFF
-,TRBV5-6,-,TRBJ1-1,TGTGCCAGCAGCTTCAGGGCCGTCGTTGACACTGAAGCTTTCTTT,CASSFRAVVDTEAFF
-,TRBV4-3,-,TRBJ2-7,TGCGCCAGCAGCCAAGATTCTTCAGGGCGGCACTACGAGCAGTACTTC,CASSQDSSGRHYEQYF
-,TRBV6-2/TRBV6-3,TRBD1,TRBJ2-4,TGTGCCAGCAGTTTCGACAGGGGAGTAAGAAACATTCAGTACTTC,CASSFDRGVRNIQYF
-,TRBV9,-,TRBJ2-2,TGTGCCAGCAGCGCGAGTGACAAGAACACCGGGGAGCTGTTTTTT,CASSASDKNTGELFF
-,TRBV7-9,TRBD1,TRBJ2-1,TGTGCCAGCAGCCCACACCGGGACAGTCTTCGAGGGGAGCAGTTCTTC,CASSPHRDSLRGEQFF
-,TRBV19,TRBD1,TRBJ2-2,TGTGCCAGTAGTACCAGGGGGCCCGGGGAGCTGTTTTTT,CASSTRGPGELFF
-,TRBV2,-,TRBJ1-5,TGTGCCAGCAGTGAAGAGACAGGTAGCAATCAGCCCCAGCATTTT,CASSEETGSNQPQHF
-,TRBV18,-,TRBJ1-6,TGTGCCAGCTCAACCCAGGGCGACTATAATTCACCCCTCCACTTT,CASSTQGDYNSPLHF
-,TRBV30,-,TRBJ1-6,TGTGCCTGGAGTGTAGAGTCCCCCCTCCACTTT,CAWSVESPLHF
few,TRBV5-1,-,TRBJ1-1,TGCGCCAGCATCGGACAGATGAACACTGAAGCTTTCTTT,CASIGQMNTEAFF
-,TRBV28,-,TRBJ1-3,TGTGCCAGCAGTTTAGGGGTCACGCAGGGTGGAAACACCATATATTTT,CASSLGVTQGGNTIYF
-,TRBV2,-,TRBJ2-2,TGTGCCAGCAGTGAAATAGGGACTCAATACACCGGGGAGCTGTTTTTT,CASSEIGTQYTGELFF
once,TRBV15,-,TRBJ1-5,TGTGCCACCAGCAGAGAAGCGAATCAGCCCCAGCATTTT,CATSREANQPQHF
once,TRBV14,-,TRBJ2-2,TGTGCCAGCAGCCATAGGAACACCGGGGAGCTGTTTTTT,CASSHRNTGELFF
-,TRBV7-2,TRBD1,TRBJ1-2,TGTGCCAGCAGCCCCCGGGCAGGGGGCGACAGGGGCTACACCTTC,CASSPRAGGDRGYTF
-,TRBV27,TRBD1,TRBJ1-4,TGTGCCAGCAGGAGGGGGCAGGGGGCAACTAATGAAAAACTGTTTTTT,CASRRGQGATNEKLFF